These 8 T cell receptor beta chains were all obtained from the same sample, sequenced in a study of shared clonotypes between healthy human individuals. The table came from immunoSEQ multiplex PCR; TCRdb's copy has only in-frame clones and leaves some out. The table includes 2.5 million or so clones, more than 90% detected once. The sequencing input was naive CD4+ T cells sorted from blood. Subset in this sample: CD45RA+ positively selected. Receptor source: a man younger than 35 in good health.

The J gene is TRBJ2-5, the V gene TRBV7-9; 8 nucleotides agree with TRBD1. The length of the CDR3 is 15 residues. The V and J ends lost 0 bases and 5 bases, in that order; junction bases with no gene match: 5. Germline CDR1 SEHNR, CDR2 FQNEAQ (reference sequence). CDR3: CASSLAAGGTETQYF. CDR3 nucleotides: TGTGCCAGCAGCTTAGCGGCAGGGGGCACGGAGACCCAGTACTTC. The full variable domain, with the rest looked up from reference TRBV7-9 and TRBJ2-5, is DTGVSQNPRHKITKRGQNVTFRCDPISEHNRLYWYRQTLGQGPEFLTYFQNEAQLEKSRLLSDRFSAERPKGSFSTLEIQRTEQGDSAMYLCASSLAAGGTETQYFGPGTRLLVL.

Comment on this clone: At one of its ends the junction is not consistent with the germline gene, which may arise from a read error. This rearrangement joins TRBV18 to TRBJ1-3; no clear D. The CDR3 length is 12 residues. Germline CDR1 KGHSH, CDR2 LQKENI. The CDR3 nucleotides read TGTGCCAGCTCCGGTAACCGGGATTTCGTGGATTTT. This translates into CASSGNRDFVDF.

This chain links TRBV18 with TRBJ2-7; 9 nucleotides match TRBD1. This CDR3 has 16 residues. The V and J ends lost 5 bases and 6 bases, in that order; junction bases with no gene match: 14. CDR1 and CDR2 (germline): KGHSH, LQKENI. CDR3: CASSSKPGQGAVEQYF. The CDR3 DNA sequence: TGTGCCAGCTCATCAAAACCGGGACAGGGAGCGGTCGAGCAGTACTTC.

In this sample, this clone turned up once. This chain joins TRBV30 and TRBJ2-7; D ambiguous. The germline gives CDR1 GTSNPN, CDR2 SVGIG (reference sequence). The CDR3 is 10 residues long. V lost 8 bases and J lost 7, with 12 bases in between. CDR3 nucleotides: TGTGCCGCCTCTAACGGGGAGCAGTACTTC. This gives the protein CAASNGEQYF.

This chain connects TRBV19 to TRBJ2-3; D is perhaps TRBD1 (5 bases). Germline loops: CDR1 LNHDA, CDR2 SQIVND (reference sequence). Trimming removed 1 base from V and 0 bases from J, with 11 bases in between. CDR3 length: 16 amino acids. DNA for the CDR3: TGTGCCAGTAGTATAGGGATTAAGGGGAGCACAGATACGCAGTATTTT. Protein: CASSIGIKGSTDTQYF.

The chain combines TRBV5-1 with TRBJ2-2; TRBD2 is a possible D gene (5 bases). The CDR3 consists of 15 residues. V lost 4 bases, J lost 4 bases, and 14 bases lay in between. Per germline, CDR1 SGHRS and CDR2 YFSETQ. DNA of the CDR3: TGCGCCAGCAGCCCTCGGACTTTCCCCACCGGGGAGCTGTTTTTT. This encodes CASSPRTFPTGELFF.

The rearrangement links TRBV6-6 to TRBJ2-7, with D possibly matching TRBD2 (6 bases). The CDR3 totals 14 residues. Germline V lookup: CDR1 MNHNY, CDR2 SVGAGI (reference sequence). V lost 8 bases and J lost 3, with 17 bases in between. In DNA form, the CDR3 reads TGTGCCAGCGTCGTGCGGGATCCTCGCTACGAGCAGTACTTC. Its translation is CASVVRDPRYEQYF.

The chain joins TRBV7-2 to TRBJ1-3, with D maybe TRBD1 (6 bases). Germline values: CDR1 SGHTA, CDR2 FQGNSA. V lost 1 base and J lost 3, with 13 bases in between. The CDR3 covers 16 residues. The CDR3 DNA is TGTGCCAGCAGCTTAGTCGCGGGGGGCGGTGGAAACACCATATATTTT. Translating gives CASSLVAGGGGNTIYF. Variable domain in full (rest from reference TRBV7-2 and TRBJ1-3): GAGVSQSPSNKVTEKGKDVELRCDPISGHTALYWYRQSLGQGLEFLIYFQGNSAPDKSGLPSDRFSAERTGGSVSTLTIQRTQQEDSAVYLCASSLVAGGGGNTIYFGEGSWLTVV.